What follows are 18 T cell receptor beta chains derived from one specimen sequenced in a study of T-cell reconstitution after alpha-beta-depleted transplantation in children. Preparing the TCRbeta library involved the use of unique molecular identifiers. Via MiXCR, TCRdb re-called the PCR reads, giving one row per CDR3 protein. This table has about 900,000 distinct CDR3 sequences, roughly 29% appearing once. The sample here was PBMCs, mostly from graft donor cells, taken 360 days after TCRalphabeta/CD19-depleted stem cell transplant. The receptors were sampled from a boy in the first two years of life who had a stem cell transplant for SCID, so the T cells may come from the graft donor.

The table lists this clonotype with a few counts. This chain joins TRBV20-1 and TRBJ2-1; D may match TRBD1 or TRBD2 (5 bases each). CDR3 length equals 14 residues. The germline V gene has CDR1 DFQATT and CDR2 SNEGSKA (reference sequence). The V end was cut by 4 bases, the J end by 2 bases, with 12 bases between. CDR3 residues: CSANNGGTYNEQFF. In nucleotides, the CDR3 is TGCAGTGCTAACAATGGGGGAACCTACAATGAGCAGTTCTTC.

This chain connects TRBV19 to TRBJ2-5, with no clear D. V was shortened by 3 bases and J by 4 bases, with 6 bases between the two germline ends. Germline V lookup: CDR1 LNHDA, CDR2 SQIVND (reference sequence). The CDR3 contains 12 residues. The CDR3, as DNA: TGTGCCAGTAGTATTACGGGAGAGACCCAGTACTTC. It encodes CASSITGETQYF. Supplemented by reference TRBV19 and TRBJ2-5, the full variable domain reads DGGITQSPKYLFRKEGQNVTLSCEQNLNHDAMYWYRQDPGQGLRLIYYSQIVNDFQKGDIAEGYSVSREKKESFPLTVTSAQKNPTAFYLCASSITGETQYFGPGTRLLVL.

This chain joins TRBV15 and TRBJ1-6; D might be TRBD1 (5 bases). This CDR3 comprises 14 residues. V gave up 1 base and J gave up 9 bases, with 10 bases separating them. Germline assignment: CDR1 LNHNV and CDR2 YYDKDF (reference sequence). The CDR3 region is CATSRGGDRSPLHF. The CDR3 DNA is TGTGCCACCAGCAGAGGAGGGGATCGTTCACCCCTCCACTTT.

There are a few counts of this clonotype. The chain has TRBV12-3 or TRBV12-4 and TRBJ2-1; D is uncertain. The CDR3 is 16 amino acids. The V and J ends lost 5 bases and 4 bases respectively, with 18 bases between them. The CDR3 spells CASSVVVGLGYNEQFF. The CDR3 DNA is TGTGCCAGCAGTGTTGTGGTGGGCCTGGGGTACAATGAGCAGTTCTTC.

This clonotype came up a few times. The chain couples TRBV6-5 to TRBJ2-2; TRBD1 might be the D (6 bases). Trimming left V 0 bases short and J 0 bases short, with 14 bases between. Germline V CDR1 and CDR2: MNHEY, SVGAGI. The CDR3 has 18 amino acids. The CDR3 loop is CASSYSGLWGPNTGELFF. CDR3 DNA sequence: TGTGCCAGCAGTTACTCGGGGTTATGGGGGCCGAACACCGGGGAGCTGTTTTTT.

V is TRBV7-2 and J is TRBJ2-7, with 8 bases identical to TRBD1. The CDR3 length is 14 residues. CDR1 is SGHTA, CDR2 FQGNSA, per germline. Trimming cost V 1 base and J 7 bases; bases outside gene matches: 6. The CDR3 protein is CASSLVGRGREQYF. The CDR3 region has the DNA TGTGCCAGCAGCTTAGTGGGCAGGGGGCGAGAGCAGTACTTC.

In this sample, this clonotype turned up once. This chain joins TRBV29-1 and TRBJ2-3; D not resolved. The germline CDR1 and CDR2 sequences are SQVTM and ANQGSEA. The CDR3 runs 13 residues. V was trimmed by 3 bases and J by 3 bases, leaving 10 bases between them. CDR3 coding DNA: TGCAGCGTTGACGTTGGGGTTACAGATACGCAGTATTTT. This gives the protein CSVDVGVTDTQYF.

This clonotype came up a few times. The chain joins TRBV7-6 to TRBJ2-2; no clear D gene. The CDR3 totals 15 residues. Trimming took off 5 bases at V and 7 bases at J, with 17 bases between the two ends. Germline-derived CDR1 and CDR2 are SGHVS and FNYEAQ. The CDR3 here is CASSRTVERNGELFF. In nucleotides, the CDR3 is TGTGCCAGCAGCAGGACGGTAGAAAGGAACGGGGAGCTGTTTTTT.

This clonotype has only a few counts. The chain carries TRBV12-3 or TRBV12-4 and TRBJ2-5, with 9 nucleotides matching TRBD1. Trimming removed 6 bases from V and 2 bases from J; junction bases left unmatched: 16. The CDR3 is 18 amino acids. The CDR3 loop is CASSRGQGSGEVQETQYF. For the CDR3, the DNA is TGTGCCAGCAGCCGCGGACAGGGGTCAGGGGAAGTTCAAGAGACCCAGTACTTC.

The V and J genes are TRBV12-3 or TRBV12-4 and TRBJ1-5; TRBD1 agrees at 7 bases. This CDR3 has 15 amino acids. The V segment lost 3 bases and the J segment 9 bases; nucleotides outside the gene matches: 11. The CDR3 here is CASSFSTGLKWPQHF. In DNA form, the CDR3 reads TGTGCCAGCAGTTTCTCGACAGGGTTAAAGTGGCCCCAGCATTTT.

The chain uses TRBV20-1 and TRBJ2-2, with TRBD2 identical over 11 bases. V was pared by 3 bases and J by 2 bases, with 5 bases of the junction left unmatched. CDR1 and CDR2 from the germline V gene are DFQATT and SNEGSKA (reference sequence). CDR3 length: 16 amino acids. The CDR3 loop is CSASPTSGRNTGELFF. The DNA of the CDR3 is TGCAGTGCTAGCCCAACTAGCGGGAGAAACACCGGGGAGCTGTTTTTT.

This clonotype showed up just a few times. The V and J genes are TRBV15 and TRBJ2-3; perhaps TRBD1 as D (5 bases). The CDR3 is 15 amino acids. V lost 1 base and J 2 bases, leaving 10 bases between the germline ends. The V gene's germline CDR1 is LNHNV and CDR2 YYDKDF (reference sequence). CDR3 nucleotide sequence: TGTGCCACCAGCAGAGGGGGCTTGATCACAGATACGCAGTATTTT. Translating it yields CATSRGGLITDTQYF.

This rearrangement joins TRBV6-1 to TRBJ1-5; D may be TRBD1 (5 bases). This CDR3 spans 15 amino acids. Trimming left V 5 bases short and J 1 base short, with 12 bases between. CDR1 is MNHNS, CDR2 SASEGT, per germline. The CDR3 DNA follows: TGTGCCAGCAGTACCTTGGACAAGAGCAATCAGCCCCAGCATTTT. The encoded protein is CASSTLDKSNQPQHF.

The rearrangement uses TRBV28 and TRBJ1-1, with no clear D. The V end was cut by 10 bases, the J end by 6 bases, with 12 bases between. This CDR3 has 11 amino acids. From germline, CDR1 is MDHEN and CDR2 SYDVKM. CDR3 nucleotides: TGTGCCACCGAGTTAATCCCTGAAGCTTTCTTT. Its protein is CATELIPEAFF.

V gene TRBV5-1 combines with J gene TRBJ2-1; TRBD2 is a possible D gene (5 bases). The CDR3 has 15 amino acids. V lost 5 bases and J lost 8, with 20 bases in between. Germline loops: CDR1 SGHRS, CDR2 YFSETQ. CDR3 protein: CASRTVAMWVDEQFF. The CDR3 DNA follows: TGCGCCAGCAGAACGGTAGCGATGTGGGTCGATGAGCAGTTCTTC.

The genes are TRBV4-2 and TRBJ2-1; D gene unclear. Trimming removed 0 bases from V and 3 bases from J, with 9 bases in between. This CDR3 has 15 amino acids. Germline V gene lookup returns CDR1 LGHNA and CDR2 YNFKEQ. The CDR3, as DNA: TGTGCCAGCAGCCAAGAGCAGCAGGACTACAATGAGCAGTTCTTC. Translated, it gives CASSQEQQDYNEQFF.

This clonotype was seen ten or more times. The V gene is TRBV6-2 or TRBV6-3, the J gene TRBJ2-2; D is possibly TRBD2 (5 bases). The CDR3 contains 16 residues. Trimming cost V 5 bases and J 5 bases, with 18 bases left between them. Per the germline V gene, CDR1 is MNHEY and CDR2 is SVGEGT. The CDR3 here is CASSRTPGGRTGELFF. In nucleotides, the CDR3 is TGTGCCAGCAGTAGGACTCCCGGTGGTAGGACCGGGGAGCTGTTTTTT.

The chain joins TRBV14 to TRBJ1-2; D uncertain. Germline lookup yields CDR1 SGHDN and CDR2 FVKESK. V shed 6 bases and J shed 14 bases, with 19 bases lying between them. The CDR3 length is 12 residues. The CDR3 loop reads CASSYLIWLKTF. The DNA for the CDR3 is TGTGCCAGCAGTTATCTCATTTGGCTAAAGACCTTC.